Listed below are T cell receptor beta chains from one sample, sequenced in a study of T cells in Graves' hyperthyroidism and ophthalmopathy. Via MiXCR, TCRdb re-called the multiplex PCR reads, giving one row per CDR3 protein. The sample carries a few hundred thousand distinct CDR3 sequences, 15% to 20% recorded once. The specimen was blood. Source of these receptors: a woman aged 45-65 years with Graves' hyperthyroidism. Both conserved end residues are part of each CDR3. D genes are given only for firm matches. Not all rows give a size; the values are once, few, many and, for expanded clones, a class.

cdr3_nt cdr3_aa clone_size d_call j_call v_call
TGTGCCAGCAGGGTCGTCGGGCTAGCGGGGACCGATACGCAGTATTTT CASRVVGLAGTDTQYF many TRBD2 TRBJ2-3 TRBV12-3/TRBV12-4
TGCGCCAGCAGCTGGGCAGCGGGACAGTCCTACGAGCAGTACTTC CASSWAAGQSYEQYF few - TRBJ2-7 TRBV5-1
TGTGCCACCAGCAGAGATGTGGGGACGGAGGGGGGCTACACCTTC CATSRDVGTEGGYTF few - TRBJ1-2 TRBV15
TGTGCCAGCAGTCTAACCTACGATGACAGGGAAGAGACCCAGTACTTC CASSLTYDDREETQYF many TRBD1 TRBJ2-5 TRBV28
TGTGCCAGCAGTTCCCTCCCCTACGAGCAGTACTTC CASSSLPYEQYF few - TRBJ2-7 TRBV28
TGTGCCAGCAGCGGGAGCGGGAACTATGGCTACACCTTC CASSGSGNYGYTF many - TRBJ1-2 TRBV28
TGTGCCAGCTCACCACAGGGAGGGAATGAAAAACTGTTTTTT CASSPQGGNEKLFF few - TRBJ1-4 TRBV18
TGCAGCGTTCCAGGACTAGCGGGTCAATCTTCCTACGAGCAGTACTTC CSVPGLAGQSSYEQYF few TRBD2 TRBJ2-7 TRBV29-1
TGTGCCAGCAGTGCCTCCGGGACAGGGAATGAAAAACTGTTTTTT CASSASGTGNEKLFF many TRBD1 TRBJ1-4 TRBV2
TGTGCCGTAACGTCCTCCTACGAGCAGTACTTC CAVTSSYEQYF - - TRBJ2-7 TRBV9